A single sample gave rise to the 29 T cell receptor beta chains below, sequenced in a study of OX40 agonist ivuxolimab in advanced cancers. Clones were read by immunoSEQ multiplex PCR, and TCRdb kept only the in-frame ones, dropping some. Among more than 100,000 clones, just over 90% were seen once, and the ten largest hold about 1%. The sample was CD4+ or CD8+ T cells sorted from blood, taken in a trial of the OX40 agonist ivuxolimab. Every receptor here comes from an adult with an advanced solid tumor such as melanoma, head and neck, liver or kidney cancer.

This clone was seen a few times. The chain carries TRBV11-2 and TRBJ1-4; D remains unclear. The CDR3 extends over 15 amino acids. From germline, CDR1 is SGHAT and CDR2 FQNNGV. V lost 0 bases, J lost 15 bases, and 20 bases lay in between. CDR3 DNA: TGTGCCAGCAGCTTAGAGCCCGGCGGCCAGGCCGGGTTGTTTTTT. It specifies CASSLEPGGQAGLFF.

J is TRBJ1-2 and V is TRBV28; a weak D match, TRBD1 (6 bases). The V end lost 2 bases, the J end lost 5 bases, and 12 bases lay between the germline ends. The CDR3 is made up of 14 amino acids. Germline V CDR1 and CDR2: MDHEN, SYDVKM. As DNA, the CDR3 is TGTGCCAGCAGTTTAGAATGGGGGCGATATGGCTACACCTTC. Amino acids: CASSLEWGRYGYTF.

The J gene is TRBJ2-7, the V gene TRBV2; 7 positions agree with TRBD1. The V and J ends lost 11 bases and 4 bases, in that order; junction bases with no gene match: 5. There are 11 residues in the CDR3. Germline CDR1 is SNHLY and CDR2 is FYNNEI. The CDR3 sequence: CAGRQGYEQYF. For the CDR3, the DNA is TGTGCCGGACGACAGGGATACGAGCAGTACTTC.

V is TRBV7-9 and J is TRBJ1-2; 7 bases align to TRBD1. The CDR3 is made up of 13 amino acids. Germline V gives CDR1 SEHNR, CDR2 FQNEAQ (reference sequence). The V gene end was trimmed by 5 bases and the J gene end by 3 bases; junction bases not matched to a gene: 3. The CDR3 here is CASSRQGYYGYTF. As DNA, the CDR3 is TGTGCCAGCAGCAGACAGGGATACTATGGCTACACCTTC.

The chain employs TRBV28 and TRBJ1-6; D remains ambiguous. Trimming took 3 bases from V and 7 from J, leaving 10 bases between them. The germline V gene encodes CDR1 MDHEN and CDR2 SYDVKM. The CDR3 consists of 14 residues. The CDR3: CASSLRWQNSPLHF. In DNA form, the CDR3 reads TGTGCCAGCAGTTTGCGTTGGCAAAATTCACCCCTCCACTTT. Drawing the rest from reference TRBV28 and TRBJ1-6, the complete variable domain is DVKVTQSSRYLVKRTGEKVFLECVQDMDHENMFWYRQDPGLGLRLIYFSYDVKMKEKGDIPEGYSVSREKKERFSLILESASTNQTSMYLCASSLRWQNSPLHFGNGTRLTVT.

The rearrangement joins TRBV28 to TRBJ1-1; tentative D call: TRBD1 (6 bases). The CDR3 is made up of 14 amino acids. Trimming removed 6 bases from V and 6 bases from J, with 17 bases in between. The germline V gene encodes CDR1 MDHEN and CDR2 SYDVKM. The CDR3 nucleotides read TGTGCCAGCAGCCAGGACAGTAAGGGGCCTGAAGCTTTCTTT. Translating gives CASSQDSKGPEAFF.

The chain uses TRBV28 and TRBJ1-2; possibly TRBD1 for D (5 bases). The CDR3 extends over 13 amino acids. The V gene's germline CDR1 is MDHEN and CDR2 SYDVKM. Between the trimmed V and J ends, which lost 6 bases and 4 bases, there was a span of 12 bases. This CDR3 is CASRSDRTYGYTF. The DNA of the CDR3 is TGTGCCAGCAGGTCCGACAGAACCTATGGCTACACCTTC.

The rearrangement links TRBV27 to TRBJ2-7; D is unresolved. The germline gives CDR1 MNHEY, CDR2 SMNVEV (reference sequence). V dropped 5 bases and J dropped 5 bases, with 16 bases sitting between them. The CDR3 covers 14 residues. The CDR3, as DNA: TGTGCCAGCAGTCCCCCTCCTTTCCGCGACGAGCAGTACTTC. Residues: CASSPPPFRDEQYF.

The chain carries TRBV19 and TRBJ2-7; 7 nucleotides line up with TRBD1. V was clipped by 2 bases and J by 6 bases; unmatched bases: 4. Germline CDR1 reads LNHDA; CDR2 reads SQIVND (reference sequence). This CDR3 is 13 amino acids long. Here the CDR3 reads CASSIRQGSEQYF. DNA of the CDR3: TGTGCCAGTAGTATACGACAGGGATCCGAGCAGTACTTC.

V is TRBV18 and J is TRBJ2-5; D is unresolved. Germline loops: CDR1 KGHSH, CDR2 LQKENI. V dropped 1 base and J dropped 1 base, with 10 bases sitting between them. The CDR3 loop spans 15 amino acids. The CDR3 loop reads CASSPRWAVQETQYF. Written as DNA, the CDR3 is TGTGCCAGCTCACCACGTTGGGCGGTCCAAGAGACCCAGTACTTC. The variable domain in full, completed from reference TRBV18 and TRBJ2-5, reads NAGVMQNPRHLVRRRGQEARLRCSPMKGHSHVYWYRQLPEEGLKFMVYLQKENIIDESGMPKERFSAEFPKEGPSILRIQQVVRGDSAAYFCASSPRWAVQETQYFGPGTRLLVL.

This clone was found once. The V and J genes are TRBV5-1 and TRBJ2-2, with 8 bases aligning to TRBD1. Germline V gene lookup returns CDR1 SGHRS and CDR2 YFSETQ. The V gene end was trimmed by 3 bases and the J gene end by 1 base; junction bases not matched to a gene: 8. This CDR3 region has 17 residues. Here the CDR3 DNA reads TGCGCCAGCAGCTCGCCCGCCGGGACAGGGAACACCGGGGAGCTGTTTTTT. It specifies CASSSPAGTGNTGELFF.

The chain has TRBV4-3 and TRBJ2-2; the D gene is possibly TRBD2 (6 bases). CDR1 LGHNA and CDR2 YSLEER come from the germline V gene. The ends were cut back, 0 bases at V and 1 base at J, with 9 bases in the middle. CDR3 size: 16 residues. CDR3 region: CASSQETSQNTGELFF. CDR3 DNA: TGCGCCAGCAGCCAAGAAACTAGCCAGAACACCGGGGAGCTGTTTTTT.

The genes are TRBV27 and TRBJ1-1; perhaps TRBD1 as D (5 bases). This CDR3 has 14 residues. Germline V gives CDR1 MNHEY, CDR2 SMNVEV (reference sequence). The V gene lost 4 bases and the J gene lost 4 bases, with 13 bases spanning the gap. CDR3 loop: CASSYSGTGTEAFF. The CDR3 DNA follows: TGTGCCAGCAGTTACTCCGGGACGGGCACTGAAGCTTTCTTT.

CDR3 residues: CASKSDLTGELFF. For the CDR3, the DNA is TGTGCCAGCAAAAGTGACCTCACCGGGGAGCTGTTTTTT. V usage is TRBV27 and J usage is TRBJ2-2; D gene ambiguous. The germline V gene has CDR1 MNHEY and CDR2 SMNVEV (reference sequence). V was trimmed by 7 bases and J by 4 bases, leaving 10 bases between them. CDR3 length: 13 amino acids.

The chain carries TRBV27 and TRBJ2-7, with 9 positions matching TRBD2. The CDR3 contains 15 residues. The junction had 6 bases not matched to a gene; V was cut back by 4 bases and J by 2 bases. CDR1 is MNHEY, CDR2 SMNVEV, per germline (reference sequence). The CDR3 sequence is CASSWGLAGPYEQYF. The CDR3 nucleotides are TGTGCCAGCAGTTGGGGCCTAGCGGGACCCTACGAGCAGTACTTC.

This clone is a singleton in its sample. The V and J genes are TRBV7-6 and TRBJ1-4; no reliable D call. The V end was cut by 1 base, the J end by 0 bases, with 6 bases between. Germline V gives CDR1 SGHVS, CDR2 FNYEAQ. The CDR3 sequence is 15 residues long. CDR3 amino acids: CASSLGPATNEKLFF. The CDR3, as DNA: TGTGCCAGCAGCTTAGGACCCGCAACTAATGAAAAACTGTTTTTT.

V is TRBV18 and J is TRBJ2-7; D is unresolved. The CDR3 has 13 residues. Germline V gene lookup returns CDR1 KGHSH and CDR2 LQKENI. V lost 0 bases, J lost 6 bases, and 9 bases lay in between. The CDR3 region is CASSPPLKTEQYF. The CDR3 DNA follows: TGTGCCAGCTCACCACCCCTTAAGACCGAGCAGTACTTC. The variable domain in full, with the rest retrieved from reference TRBV18 and TRBJ2-7, is NAGVMQNPRHLVRRRGQEARLRCSPMKGHSHVYWYRQLPEEGLKFMVYLQKENIIDESGMPKERFSAEFPKEGPSILRIQQVVRGDSAAYFCASSPPLKTEQYFGPGTRLTVT.

The chain couples TRBV5-1 to TRBJ2-1; D is ambiguous. The V end lost 0 bases, the J end lost 7 bases, and 5 bases lay between the germline ends. Germline V gene data show CDR1 as SGHRS and CDR2 as YFSETQ. CDR3 length: 12 amino acids. CDR3 residues: CASSLALNEQFF. The CDR3, as DNA: TGCGCCAGCAGCTTGGCCCTTAATGAGCAGTTCTTC.

The chain carries TRBV5-1 and TRBJ2-4; 10 nucleotides match TRBD1. V lost 4 bases to trimming and J lost 4 bases; unmatched junction nucleotides: 8. Germline lookup yields CDR1 SGHRS and CDR2 YFSETQ. The CDR3 consists of 16 residues. This chain's CDR3 is CASSPNPGQGKNIQYF. The CDR3 DNA reads as TGCGCCAGCAGCCCCAACCCGGGACAGGGGAAAAACATTCAGTACTTC. The variable domain in full, with the rest retrieved from reference TRBV5-1 and TRBJ2-4, is KAGVTQTPRYLIKTRGQQVTLSCSPISGHRSVSWYQQTPGQGLQFLFEYFSETQRNKGNFPGRFSGRQFSNSRSEMNVSTLELGDSALYLCASSPNPGQGKNIQYFGAGTRLSVL.

This rearrangement joins TRBV19 to TRBJ1-5; 7 nucleotides line up with TRBD1. This CDR3 spans 14 amino acids. Losses at the gene ends were 11 bases for V and 3 bases for J; bases not matched to a gene: 10. Germline V gene data show CDR1 as LNHDA and CDR2 as SQIVND (reference sequence). CDR3 sequence: CAGGRDSSNQPQHF. DNA of the CDR3: TGTGCCGGGGGCCGGGACAGTTCCAATCAGCCCCAGCATTTT.

This clone was observed once. V and J are TRBV25-1 and TRBJ1-2, with D uncertain. V lost 5 bases to trimming and J lost 8 bases, with 18 bases between them. CDR1 and CDR2 from the germline V gene are MGHDK and SYGVNS. This CDR3 has 14 residues. The CDR3 DNA is TGTGCCAGCAGTAGTGACCGGGCATCTCAAGGCTACACCTTC. As protein: CASSSDRASQGYTF.

The chain employs TRBV19 and TRBJ1-2, with 9 positions matching TRBD1. The CDR3 has 17 amino acids. V dropped 5 bases and J dropped 4; count of bases not matched to a gene: 14. CDR1 is LNHDA, CDR2 SQIVND, per germline (reference sequence). For the CDR3, the DNA is TGTGCCAGTAGTGCCCGGGACAGGGCGACCGTGGCCTATGGCTACACCTTC. It encodes CASSARDRATVAYGYTF.

V usage is TRBV10-3 and J usage is TRBJ2-1, with 10 bases that match TRBD2. J was trimmed by 8 bases and V by 0 bases; bases with no gene match: 7. CDR1 is ENHRY, CDR2 SYGVKD, per germline. The CDR3 consists of 16 residues. DNA of the CDR3: TGTGCCATCAGTGAGTCGGCTAGCGGGAGTAGGGATGAGCAGTTCTTC. Protein: CAISESASGSRDEQFF.

The chain is built from TRBV28 and TRBJ1-6; D is unclear. Trimming took 3 bases from V and 7 from J, leaving 16 bases between them. The CDR3 covers 16 residues. CDR1 is MDHEN, CDR2 SYDVKM, per germline. The CDR3 loop is CASSFWPSRRNSPLHF. As DNA, the CDR3 is TGTGCCAGCAGTTTCTGGCCTTCCCGGCGAAATTCACCCCTCCACTTT.

The chain employs TRBV19 and TRBJ1-1; D gene unclear. The CDR3 is 12 residues long. V lost 7 bases, J lost 4 bases, and 10 bases lay in between. The germline gives CDR1 LNHDA, CDR2 SQIVND (reference sequence). The CDR3 sequence: CASTLTGTEAFF. CDR3 coding DNA: TGTGCCAGTACTTTAACCGGCACTGAAGCTTTCTTT.

The V and J genes are TRBV28 and TRBJ1-3, with TRBD1 as a possible D gene (5 bases). The CDR3 consists of 18 residues. V was pared by 7 bases and J by 0 bases, with 22 bases between. Germline V lookup: CDR1 MDHEN, CDR2 SYDVKM. The CDR3 DNA sequence: TGTGCCAGCACCTGGGGCAGGGTGGAGTACGGCTCTGGAAACACCATATATTTT. It translates to CASTWGRVEYGSGNTIYF.

The chain joins TRBV5-1 to TRBJ2-3; D unresolved. Trimming took off 1 base at V and 6 bases at J, with 9 bases between the two ends. The germline CDR1 and CDR2 sequences are SGHRS and YFSETQ. This CDR3 has 13 amino acids. CDR3 bases: TGCGCCAGCAGCTTGAACGCGCGGGATACGCAGTATTTT. Residues: CASSLNARDTQYF.

The rearrangement links TRBV28 to TRBJ1-2; a weak D match, TRBD1 (5 bases). V lost 3 bases and J lost 5, with 10 bases in between. The CDR3 totals 13 residues. Germline lookup yields CDR1 MDHEN and CDR2 SYDVKM. The CDR3 DNA follows: TGTGCCAGCAGTTTGGAACAGGTATATGGCTACACCTTC. Protein: CASSLEQVYGYTF.

This chain links TRBV7-9 with TRBJ2-1; possible D gene TRBD2, 6 bases. With 3 bases removed from V and 6 bases from J, the gap between germline ends came to 12 bases. Germline CDR1 and CDR2: SEHNR and FQNEAQ (reference sequence). The CDR3 has 14 residues. The CDR3 sequence: CASSLNRDSNEQFF. CDR3 DNA sequence: TGTGCCAGCAGCTTGAACCGGGACTCCAATGAGCAGTTCTTC.